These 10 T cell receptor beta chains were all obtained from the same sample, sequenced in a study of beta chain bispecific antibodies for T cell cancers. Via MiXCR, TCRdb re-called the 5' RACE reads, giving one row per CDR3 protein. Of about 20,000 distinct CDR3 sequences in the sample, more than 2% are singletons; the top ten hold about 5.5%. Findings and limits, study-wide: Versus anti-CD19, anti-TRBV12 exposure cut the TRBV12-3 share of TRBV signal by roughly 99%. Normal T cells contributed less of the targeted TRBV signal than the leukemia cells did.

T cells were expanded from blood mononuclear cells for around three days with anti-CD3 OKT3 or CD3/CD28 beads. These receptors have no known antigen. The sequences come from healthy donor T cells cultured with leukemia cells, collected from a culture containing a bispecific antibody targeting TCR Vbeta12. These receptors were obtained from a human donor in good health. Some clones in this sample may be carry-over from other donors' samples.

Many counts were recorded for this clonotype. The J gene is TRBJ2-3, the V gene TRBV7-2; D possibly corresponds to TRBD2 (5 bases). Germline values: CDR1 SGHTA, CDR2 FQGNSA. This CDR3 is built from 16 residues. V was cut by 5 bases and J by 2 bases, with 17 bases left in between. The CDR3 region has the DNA TGTGCCAGCAGCCCCCTTGGAGCGGAGATCACAGATACGCAGTATTTT. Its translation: CASSPLGAEITDTQYF.

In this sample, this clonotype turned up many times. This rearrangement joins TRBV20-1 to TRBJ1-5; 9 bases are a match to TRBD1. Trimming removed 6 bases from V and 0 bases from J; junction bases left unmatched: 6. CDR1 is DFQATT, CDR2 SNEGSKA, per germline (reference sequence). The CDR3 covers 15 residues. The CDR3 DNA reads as TGCAGTGCCGGGACAGGGAGGCGTAGCAATCAGCCCCAGCATTTT. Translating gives CSAGTGRRSNQPQHF.

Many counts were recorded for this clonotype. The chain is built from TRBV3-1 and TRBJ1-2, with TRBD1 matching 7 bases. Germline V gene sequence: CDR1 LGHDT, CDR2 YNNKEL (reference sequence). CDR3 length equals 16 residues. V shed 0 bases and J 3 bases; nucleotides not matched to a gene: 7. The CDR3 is CASSQDIGGLDYGYTF. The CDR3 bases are TGTGCCAGCAGCCAAGATATAGGGGGCTTGGACTATGGCTACACCTTC.

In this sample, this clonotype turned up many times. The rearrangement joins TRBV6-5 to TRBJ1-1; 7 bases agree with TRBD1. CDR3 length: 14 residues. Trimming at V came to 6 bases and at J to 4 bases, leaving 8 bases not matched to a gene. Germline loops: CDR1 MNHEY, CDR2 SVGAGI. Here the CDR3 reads CASSSDRVFTEAFF. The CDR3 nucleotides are TGTGCCAGCAGCTCTGACAGGGTTTTCACTGAAGCTTTCTTT.

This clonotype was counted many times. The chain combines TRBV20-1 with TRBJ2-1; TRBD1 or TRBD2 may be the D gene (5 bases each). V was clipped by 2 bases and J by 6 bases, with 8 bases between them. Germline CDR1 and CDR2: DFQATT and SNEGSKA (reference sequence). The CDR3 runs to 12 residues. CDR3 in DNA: TGCAGTGCTAGATACGGGGCCAATGAGCAGTTCTTC. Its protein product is CSARYGANEQFF.

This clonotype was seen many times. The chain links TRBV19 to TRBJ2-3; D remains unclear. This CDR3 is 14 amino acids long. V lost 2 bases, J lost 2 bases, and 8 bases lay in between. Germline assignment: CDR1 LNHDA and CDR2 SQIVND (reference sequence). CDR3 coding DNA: TGTGCCAGTAGTATAAAGGACCCCACAGATACGCAGTATTTT. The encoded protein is CASSIKDPTDTQYF.

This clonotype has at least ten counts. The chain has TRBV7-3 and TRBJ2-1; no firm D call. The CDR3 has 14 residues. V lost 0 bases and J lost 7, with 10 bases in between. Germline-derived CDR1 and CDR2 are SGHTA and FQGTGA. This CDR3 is CASSLTTEKNEQFF. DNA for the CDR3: TGTGCCAGCAGCTTAACGACCGAAAAGAATGAGCAGTTCTTC.

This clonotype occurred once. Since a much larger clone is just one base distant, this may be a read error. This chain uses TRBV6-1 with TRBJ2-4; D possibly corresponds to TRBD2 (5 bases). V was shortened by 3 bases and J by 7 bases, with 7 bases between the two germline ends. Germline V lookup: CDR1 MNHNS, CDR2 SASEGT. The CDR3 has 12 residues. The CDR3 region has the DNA TGTGCCAGCAGTGATCCGGGGAACATTCAGTACTTC. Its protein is CASSDPGNIQYF.

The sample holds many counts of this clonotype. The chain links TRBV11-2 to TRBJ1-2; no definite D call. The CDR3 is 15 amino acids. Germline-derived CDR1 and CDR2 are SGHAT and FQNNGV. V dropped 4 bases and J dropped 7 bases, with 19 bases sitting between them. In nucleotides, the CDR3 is TGTGCCAGCAGCTCCCTCCAAAGTTTAGCGAGTGGCTACACCTTC. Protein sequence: CASSSLQSLASGYTF.

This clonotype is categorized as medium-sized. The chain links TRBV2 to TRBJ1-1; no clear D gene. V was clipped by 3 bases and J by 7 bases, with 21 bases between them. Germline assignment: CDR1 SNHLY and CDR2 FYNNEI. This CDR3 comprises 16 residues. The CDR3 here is CASSDLPSSIFLEAFF. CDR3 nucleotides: TGTGCCAGCAGTGACTTACCCAGTTCTATTTTTCTTGAAGCTTTCTTT.